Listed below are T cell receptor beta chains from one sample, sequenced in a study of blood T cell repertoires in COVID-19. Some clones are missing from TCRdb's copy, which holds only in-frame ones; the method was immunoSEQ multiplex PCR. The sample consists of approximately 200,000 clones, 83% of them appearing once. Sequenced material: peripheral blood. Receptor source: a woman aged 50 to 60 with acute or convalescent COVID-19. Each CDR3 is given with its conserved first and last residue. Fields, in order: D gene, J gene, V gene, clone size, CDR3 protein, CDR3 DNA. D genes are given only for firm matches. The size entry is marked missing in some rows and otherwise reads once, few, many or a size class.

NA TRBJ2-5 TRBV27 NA CASSLYSVQETQYF TGTGCCAGCAGTTTATATAGTGTACAAGAGACCCAGTACTTC
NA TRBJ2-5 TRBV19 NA CASSRGSQETQYF TGTGCCAGTAGTCGCGGAAGCCAAGAGACCCAGTACTTC
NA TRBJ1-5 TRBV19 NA CASSQGNPLPQHF TGTGCCAGTAGCCAGGGAAACCCTCTACCCCAGCATTTT
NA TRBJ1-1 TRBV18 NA CASSPLRSDTEAFF TGTGCCAGCTCACCGCTCAGGTCGGACACTGAAGCTTTCTTT
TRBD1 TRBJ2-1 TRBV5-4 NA CASSFRGRNEQFF TGTGCCAGCAGCTTCAGGGGGCGGAATGAGCAGTTCTTC
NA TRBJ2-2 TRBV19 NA CASSLSLSKALRTGELFF TGTGCCAGTAGTTTATCTCTCTCGAAAGCCCTACGCACCGGGGAGCTGTTTTTT
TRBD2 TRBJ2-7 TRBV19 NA CASSIETSGIYEQYF TGTGCCAGTAGTATAGAGACTAGCGGAATCTACGAGCAGTACTTC
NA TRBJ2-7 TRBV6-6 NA CASSPSYEQYF TGTGCCAGCAGTCCGTCCTACGAGCAGTACTTC
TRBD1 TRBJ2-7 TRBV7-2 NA CASSLQDRGYEQYF TGTGCCAGCAGCTTACAGGACAGGGGATACGAGCAGTACTTC
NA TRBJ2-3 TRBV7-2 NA CASSLDGSRNTQYF TGTGCCAGCAGCTTAGACGGGAGTAGGAATACGCAGTATTTT
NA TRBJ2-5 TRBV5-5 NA CASSLTDSQETQYF TGTGCCAGCAGCCTTACGGACAGCCAAGAGACCCAGTACTTC
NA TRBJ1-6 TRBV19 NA CASWSRVDNSPLHF TGTGCCAGTTGGAGCAGGGTAGATAATTCACCCCTCCACTTT
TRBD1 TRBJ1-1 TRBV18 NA CASSPDDRENTEAFF TGTGCCAGCTCCCCAGACGACAGGGAAAACACTGAAGCTTTCTTT
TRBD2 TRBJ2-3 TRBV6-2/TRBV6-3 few CASSGSGSTDTQYF TGTGCCAGCAGCGGTAGCGGGAGCACAGATACGCAGTATTTT
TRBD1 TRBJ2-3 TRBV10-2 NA CASSVPSLGWDSPPDTQYF TGCGCCAGCAGTGTCCCGTCTCTGGGCTGGGACAGCCCCCCAGATACGCAGTATTTT
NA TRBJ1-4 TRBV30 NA CAWNPGFNEKLFF TGTGCCTGGAATCCGGGATTTAATGAAAAACTGTTTTTT
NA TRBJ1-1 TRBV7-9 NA CASSPRTEAFF TGTGCCAGCAGCCCAAGGACAGAAGCTTTCTTT
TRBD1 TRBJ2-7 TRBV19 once CASRTGDEQYF TGTGCCAGTAGAACAGGGGACGAGCAGTACTTC
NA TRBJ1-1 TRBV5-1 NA CASSSTDSNTEAFF TGCGCCAGCAGCTCGACAGATTCGAACACTGAAGCTTTCTTT
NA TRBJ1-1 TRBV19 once CASSLPSVRTEAFF TGTGCCAGTAGCCTCCCTTCGGTTCGCACTGAAGCTTTCTTT
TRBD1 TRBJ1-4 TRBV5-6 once CASSHWYGQGGEKLFF TGTGCCAGCAGCCATTGGTATGGACAGGGGGGTGAAAAACTGTTTTTT
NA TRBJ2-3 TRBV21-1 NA CASSATKWTSPDTQYF TGTGCCAGCAGCGCCACAAAGTGGACTAGTCCCGATACGCAGTATTTT
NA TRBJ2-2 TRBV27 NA CASSSHRFANTGELFF TGTGCCAGCAGTTCCCACCGGTTCGCGAACACCGGGGAGCTGTTTTTT
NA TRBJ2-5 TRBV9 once CASSQTRVETQYF TGTGCCAGCAGCCAGACGAGGGTCGAGACCCAGTACTTC
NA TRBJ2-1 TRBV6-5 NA CASSPPGYNEQFF TGTGCCAGCAGCCCCCCAGGGTACAATGAGCAGTTCTTC